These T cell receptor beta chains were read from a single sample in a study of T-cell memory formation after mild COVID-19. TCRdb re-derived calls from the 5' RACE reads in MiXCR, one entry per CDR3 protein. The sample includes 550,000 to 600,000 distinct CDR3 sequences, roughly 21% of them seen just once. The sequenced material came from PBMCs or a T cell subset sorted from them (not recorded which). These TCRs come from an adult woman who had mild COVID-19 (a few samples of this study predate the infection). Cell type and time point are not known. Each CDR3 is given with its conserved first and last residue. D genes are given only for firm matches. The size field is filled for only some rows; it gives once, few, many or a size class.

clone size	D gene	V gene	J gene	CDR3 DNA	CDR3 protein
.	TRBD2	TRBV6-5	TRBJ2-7	TGTGCCAGCAGAGGTGGGGGTAGCGGGAGAGGCTCCTACGAGCAGTACTTC	CASRGGGSGRGSYEQYF
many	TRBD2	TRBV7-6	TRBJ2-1	TGTGCCAGCAGCGGGGGACTAGCGGCGTACAATGAGCAGTTCTTC	CASSGGLAAYNEQFF
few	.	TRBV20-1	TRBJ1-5	TGCAGTGCTAGACCCGGGGGGCAGCAGCCCCAGCATTTT	CSARPGGQQPQHF
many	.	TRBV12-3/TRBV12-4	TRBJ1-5	TGTGCCAGCAGTTTGGCGTATAGCAATCAGCCCCAGCATTTT	CASSLAYSNQPQHF
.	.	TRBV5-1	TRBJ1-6	TGCGCCAGCAGTAATCTGGGGCCCACGGGGTCACCCCTCCACTTT	CASSNLGPTGSPLHF
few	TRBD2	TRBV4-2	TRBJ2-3	TGTGCCAGCAGCCAAGAGAGGGGACTAGCCTTTATAACGCAGTATTTT	CASSQERGLAFITQYF
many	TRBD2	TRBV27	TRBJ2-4	TGTGCCAGCAGTTGGAACGGGGGGAACATTCAGTACTTC	CASSWNGGNIQYF
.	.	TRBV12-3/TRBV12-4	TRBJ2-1	TGTGCCAGCAGTTTACCCCTTGACGCTGTAGTGGACTCCTACAATGAGCAGTTCTTC	CASSLPLDAVVDSYNEQFF
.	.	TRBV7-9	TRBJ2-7	TGTGCCAGCAGCTCTAGCCGAAACACCTACGAGCAGTACTTC	CASSSSRNTYEQYF
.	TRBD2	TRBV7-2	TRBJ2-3	TGTGCCAGCAGCTGGACTAGCGGAAACACAGATACGCAGTATTTT	CASSWTSGNTDTQYF
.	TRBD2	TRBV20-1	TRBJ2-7	TGCAGTGCGCAGGGACTAGCGGGAGCAACCTACGAGCAGTACTTC	CSAQGLAGATYEQYF
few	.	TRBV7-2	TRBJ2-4	TGTGCCAGCAGCTCTCCGACACTGACTTTAAATCTAGCCAAAAACATTCAGTACTTC	CASSSPTLTLNLAKNIQYF
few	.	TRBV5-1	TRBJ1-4	TGCGCCAGCACGAGGGGGATCGCAACTAATGAAAAACTGTTTTTT	CASTRGIATNEKLFF
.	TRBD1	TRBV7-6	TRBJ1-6	TGTGCCAGCAGCATGACAGGGGAAAAGTCACCCCTCCACTTT	CASSMTGEKSPLHF
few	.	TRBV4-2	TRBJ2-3	TGTGCCAGCAGCCAAGAGAACACGGTCACAGATACGCAGTATTTT	CASSQENTVTDTQYF
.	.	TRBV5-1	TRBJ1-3	TGCGCCAGCATGAATGAGGGAAACACCATATATTTT	CASMNEGNTIYF
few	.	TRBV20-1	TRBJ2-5	TGCAGTGCTAGATATCAGGGTGCCGAGACCCAGTACTTC	CSARYQGAETQYF
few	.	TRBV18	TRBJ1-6	TGTGCCAGCTCACCACCTTCCCAAAGTCTACGGGCCCTCCACTTT	CASSPPSQSLRALHF
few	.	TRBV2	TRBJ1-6	TGTGCCAGCAGTGAACGTCCAGACCCTTATAATTCACCCCTCCACTTT	CASSERPDPYNSPLHF
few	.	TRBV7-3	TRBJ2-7	TGTGCCAGCAGCTTAACGAATCCTGGCGAGCAGTACTTC	CASSLTNPGEQYF
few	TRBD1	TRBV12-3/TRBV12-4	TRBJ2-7	TGTGCCAGCAGCCATAGCGTCAGGGGGCTCTACGAGCAGTACTTC	CASSHSVRGLYEQYF
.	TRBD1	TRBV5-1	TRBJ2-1	TGCGCCAGCAGCTTTAAGACAGGGAGTAACTATGAGCAGTTCTTC	CASSFKTGSNYEQFF
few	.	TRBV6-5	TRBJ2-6	TGTGCCAGCACCGGGTCAGCTTACCTTTCTGGGGCCAACGTCCTGACTTTC	CASTGSAYLSGANVLTF
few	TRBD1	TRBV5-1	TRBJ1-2	TGCGCCAGCAGCCCTCTGGGACAGGGGTTTCTTGACTATGGCTACACCTTC	CASSPLGQGFLDYGYTF
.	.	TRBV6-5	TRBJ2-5	TGTGCCAGCAGCCCCCTGGAGGGACGAGAGACCCAGTACTTC	CASSPLEGRETQYF
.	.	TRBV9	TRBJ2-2	TGTGCCAGCACGGTGGGGCCGAACACCGGGGAGCTGTTTTTT	CASTVGPNTGELFF
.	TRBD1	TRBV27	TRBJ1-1	TGTGCCAGCAGTTTCACAGGGGGCCTCACTGAAGCTTTCTTT	CASSFTGGLTEAFF
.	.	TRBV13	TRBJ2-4	TGTGCCAGCAGCATCGGGGGGCAGGACAAAAACATTCAGTACTTC	CASSIGGQDKNIQYF
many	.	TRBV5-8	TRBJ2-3	TGTGCCAGCAGCCCTGGTTTTTCTAGCACAGATACGCAGTATTTT	CASSPGFSSTDTQYF
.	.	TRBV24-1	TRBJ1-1	TGTGCCACCAGTGATCCCGTGAACACTGAAGCTTTCTTT	CATSDPVNTEAFF
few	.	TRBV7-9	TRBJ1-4	TGTGCCAGCCAACACCCGTTTAATGAAAAACTGTTTTTT	CASQHPFNEKLFF
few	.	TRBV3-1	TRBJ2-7	TGTGCCAGCAGCCAAGAAGTGGTCAGCAGCTCCTACGAGCAGTACTTC	CASSQEVVSSSYEQYF
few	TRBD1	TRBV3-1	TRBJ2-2	TGTGCCAGCAGCCCCTGGACAGGCGGTAGCACCGGGGAGCTGTTTTTT	CASSPWTGGSTGELFF
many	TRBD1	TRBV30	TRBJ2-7	TGTGCCTGGAAACGTGACAGGGGGCGCCCCTACGAGCAGTACTTC	CAWKRDRGRPYEQYF
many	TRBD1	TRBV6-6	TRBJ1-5	TGTGCCAGCAGTCGTGGACAGGGGAACAATCAGCCCCAGCATTTT	CASSRGQGNNQPQHF
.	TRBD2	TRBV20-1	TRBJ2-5	TGCAGTGCACATTCGCTAGCGGGACACCAAGAGACCCAGTACTTC	CSAHSLAGHQETQYF
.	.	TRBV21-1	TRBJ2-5	TGTGCCAGCAACCGGGACAGGGGTAGTTTGGAGACCCAGTACTTC	CASNRDRGSLETQYF
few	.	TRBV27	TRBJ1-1	TGTGCCAGCAGTCCCTCATCGGGCAGCCAGTACACTGAAGCTTTCTTT	CASSPSSGSQYTEAFF
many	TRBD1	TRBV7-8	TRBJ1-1	TGTGCCAGCAGCTTAGGAGGGGGCGTTGAAGCTTTCTTT	CASSLGGGVEAFF
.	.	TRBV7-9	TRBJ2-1	TGTGCCAGCAGCTTAGTCCCCGGGCCACGGGGGAATGAGCAGTTCTTC	CASSLVPGPRGNEQFF